These 28 T cell receptor beta chains were sequenced from one sample in a study of T cells in Graves' hyperthyroidism and ophthalmopathy. What was amplified from RNA transcripts were TCR beta CDR3 regions. The HTBI primer set served for first-round RT-PCR of the TCR CDR3. TCRdb reprocessed the multiplex PCR reads via MiXCR and lists one record per CDR3 protein. Among 300,000 or so distinct CDR3 sequences listed, more than 15% were seen once. Sequencing was carried out using blood. The source is a woman aged 55-70 years with Graves' ophthalmopathy.

This clonotype was detected many times. The chain links TRBV9 to TRBJ2-5; D remains unclear. CDR1 is SGDLS and CDR2 is YYNGEE in the germline V gene. The CDR3 extends over 13 amino acids. The V and J ends lost 6 bases and 5 bases respectively, with 14 bases between them. The CDR3 here is CASTLGESETQYF. In DNA form, the CDR3 reads TGTGCCAGCACCTTAGGAGAGTCCGAGACCCAGTACTTC.

At least ten counts were recorded for this clonotype. The chain uses TRBV3-1 and TRBJ2-4; TRBD2 agrees at 7 bases. The CDR3 is made up of 15 amino acids. The trim removed 4 bases at V and 7 bases at J, leaving 10 bases unmatched. Germline assignment: CDR1 LGHDT and CDR2 YNNKEL (reference sequence). The CDR3 coding sequence is TGTGCCAGCAGCCCACCCGGACTAGAAGAGAACATTCAGTACTTC. It codes for CASSPPGLEENIQYF. Combining the CDR3 with reference TRBV3-1 and TRBJ2-4 gives the whole variable domain DTAVSQTPKYLVTQMGNDKSIKCEQNLGHDTMYWYKQDSKKFLKIMFSYNNKELIINETVPNRFSPKSPDKAHLNLHINSLELGDSAVYFCASSPPGLEENIQYFGAGTRLSVL.

The genes are TRBV19 and TRBJ1-5; 7 bases align to TRBD1. The V segment lost 6 bases and the J segment 16 bases; nucleotides outside the gene matches: 15. The CDR3 has 13 residues. The germline CDR1 and CDR2 sequences are LNHDA and SQIVND (reference sequence). The DNA of the CDR3 is TGTGCCAGTAGGGATACAGGGGTACGGGTCACTCATTTT. Protein product: CASRDTGVRVTHF.

This clonotype was seen just once. A much bigger clone sits one base away, suggesting this may be a read error. The chain employs TRBV7-2 and TRBJ1-2, with D maybe TRBD1 (5 bases). This CDR3 comprises 14 residues. Between the trimmed V and J ends, which lost 4 bases and 6 bases, there was a span of 15 bases. From germline, CDR1 is SGHTA and CDR2 FQGNSA. The DNA for the CDR3 is TGTGCCAGCAGCTCACAGGCCGCGGCCCATGGCTACACCTTC. This gives the protein CASSSQAAAHGYTF. Drawing the rest from reference TRBV7-2 and TRBJ1-2, the complete variable domain is GAGVSQSPSNKVTEKGKDVELRCDPISGHTALYWYRQSLGQGLEFLIYFQGNSAPDKSGLPSDRFSAERTGGSVSTLTIQRTQQEDSAVYLCASSSQAAAHGYTFGSGTRLTVV.

This clonotype was detected ten times or more. This chain links TRBV7-2 with TRBJ2-3, with 7 bases matching TRBD2. Germline V gene lookup returns CDR1 SGHTA and CDR2 FQGNSA. This CDR3 contains 17 residues. The V segment lost 5 bases and the J segment 2 bases; nucleotides outside the gene matches: 13. The CDR3 DNA is TGTGCCAGCAGCCACCTTCGGGTCCGGGGGGTCACAGATACGCAGTATTTT. Protein product: CASSHLRVRGVTDTQYF.

V is TRBV12-3 or TRBV12-4 and J is TRBJ2-1; 7 bases align to TRBD2. V lost 6 bases, J lost 7 bases, and 9 bases stayed unmatched. The CDR3 contains 14 residues. Here the CDR3 DNA reads TGTGCCAGCAGCCCCGCAGGGAGGGGTAATGAGCAGTTCTTC. Protein product: CASSPAGRGNEQFF.

The chain recombines TRBV9 with TRBJ2-5; 9 bases map to TRBD2. Germline values: CDR1 SGDLS, CDR2 YYNGEE. There are 18 residues in the CDR3. With 1 base clipped from V and 3 bases from J, the junction kept 13 bases outside the gene matches. For the CDR3, the DNA is TGTGCCAGCAGCGTAAGGCCGCTTCGGGCGGGAGGGAAAGAGACCCAGTACTTC. As protein: CASSVRPLRAGGKETQYF.

This clonotype was seen many times. The chain is built from TRBV6-5 and TRBJ1-1, with D hard to call. Germline CDR1 reads MNHEY; CDR2 reads SVGAGI. The V end was cut by 2 bases, the J end by 1 base, with 5 bases between. The CDR3 spans 13 residues. Written as DNA, the CDR3 is TGTGCCAGCAGTTACATACAGAACACTGAAGCTTTCTTT. Translation gives CASSYIQNTEAFF.

The sample holds many counts of this clonotype. CDR3 region: CASSLGDITYEQYF. The CDR3 bases are TGTGCCAGCAGCTTAGGCGACATCACCTACGAGCAGTACTTC. The chain joins TRBV7-9 to TRBJ2-7; no reliable D call. Deletions cut 1 base from V and 2 bases from J, with 9 bases between. This CDR3 comprises 14 residues. The germline CDR1 and CDR2 sequences are SEHNR and FQNEAQ (reference sequence).

CDR3 in DNA: TGTGCCAGCAGCCTCCAGCACGCAGCTTCACCCCTCCACTTT. Translated, it gives CASSLQHAASPLHF. The genes are TRBV2 and TRBJ1-6; D call uncertain. CDR1 is SNHLY and CDR2 is FYNNEI in the germline V gene. This CDR3 is 14 amino acids long. Trimming removed 6 bases from V and 9 bases from J, with 15 bases in between. The complete variable domain, with remaining parts taken from reference TRBV2 and TRBJ1-6, reads EPEVTQTPSHQVTQMGQEVILRCVPISNHLYFYWYRQILGQKVEFLVSFYNNEISEKSEIFDDQFSVERPDGSNFTLKIRSTKLEDSAMYFCASSLQHAASPLHFGNGTRLTVT.

This clonotype appeared a few times. The chain recombines TRBV15 with TRBJ2-7; tentative D call: TRBD2 (6 bases). Trimming took off 5 bases at V and 3 bases at J, with 14 bases between the two ends. This CDR3 comprises 14 residues. Germline V gives CDR1 LNHNV, CDR2 YYDKDF (reference sequence). The CDR3 reads CATSGSRAGYEQYF. The CDR3 DNA sequence: TGTGCCACCAGCGGGTCGCGAGCGGGCTACGAGCAGTACTTC. The full variable domain, with the rest looked up from reference TRBV15 and TRBJ2-7, is DAMVIQNPRYQVTQFGKPVTLSCSQTLNHNVMYWYQQKSSQAPKLLFHYYDKDFNNEADTPDNFQSRRPNTSFCFLDIRSPGLGDTAMYLCATSGSRAGYEQYFGPGTRLTVT.

The table lists this clonotype with a few counts. V usage is TRBV7-9 and J usage is TRBJ1-4; D gene unclear. This CDR3 spans 15 amino acids. V was pared by 1 base and J by 4 bases, with 10 bases between. Germline CDR1 is SEHNR and CDR2 is FQNEAQ (reference sequence). CDR3 sequence reads: CASSLGPVSNEKLFF. The CDR3 nucleotides read TGTGCCAGCAGCTTAGGTCCCGTTAGTAATGAAAAACTGTTTTTT.

This clonotype was recorded at least ten times. J is TRBJ1-5 and V is TRBV6-1; 8 nucleotides agree with TRBD1. The CDR3 loop spans 15 amino acids. Germline CDR1 MNHNS, CDR2 SASEGT. The junction had 13 bases not matched to a gene; V was cut back by 6 bases and J by 9 bases. CDR3 in amino acids: CASSTDRGNLPPQHF. In DNA form, the CDR3 reads TGTGCCAGCAGCACTGACAGGGGAAATCTTCCGCCCCAGCATTTT.

This clonotype was seen at least ten times. The V and J genes are TRBV12-3 or TRBV12-4 and TRBJ1-2, with D uncertain. The V end was cut by 7 bases, the J end by 3 bases, with 6 bases between. The CDR3 is 11 residues long. The DNA of the CDR3 is TGTGCCAGCAAAAGGGACTATGGCTACACCTTC. Translating gives CASKRDYGYTF.

This clonotype showed up many times. V and J are TRBV7-8 and TRBJ2-7; D is unresolved. V shed 1 base and J shed 2 bases, with 6 bases lying between them. The CDR3 has 13 amino acids. Germline CDR1 and CDR2: SGHVS and FQNEAQ. CDR3 nucleotide sequence: TGTGCCAGCAGCTTAGGGTCCGCCTACGAGCAGTACTTC. It specifies CASSLGSAYEQYF. Using reference TRBV7-8 and TRBJ2-7 for the parts outside the CDR3, the full variable domain is GAGVSQSPRYKVAKRGQDVALRCDPISGHVSLFWYQQALGQGPEFLTYFQNEAQLDKSGLPSDRFFAERPEGSVSTLKIQRTQQEDSAVYLCASSLGSAYEQYFGPGTRLTVT.

This clonotype showed up many times. The CDR3 reads CASSNPDRGAYNEQFF. The DNA of the CDR3 is TGTGCCAGCAGCAACCCGGACAGGGGAGCCTACAATGAGCAGTTCTTC. The rearrangement joins TRBV6-2 or TRBV6-3 to TRBJ2-1, with 9 nucleotides matching TRBD1. From germline, CDR1 is MNHEY and CDR2 SVGEGT. CDR3 length: 16 residues. V gave up 6 bases and J gave up 2 bases; unmatched junction bases: 8.

This clonotype was picked up many times. V usage is TRBV20-1 and J usage is TRBJ1-5; D uncertain. The V gene lost 0 bases and the J gene lost 2 bases, with 14 bases spanning the gap. The CDR3 covers 16 residues. The germline V gene encodes CDR1 DFQATT and CDR2 SNEGSKA (reference sequence). The CDR3: CSARDDRGKGNQPQHF. CDR3 bases: TGCAGTGCTAGAGATGACCGGGGAAAGGGCAATCAGCCCCAGCATTTT.

In this sample, this clonotype turned up many times. The rearrangement uses TRBV6-2 or TRBV6-3 and TRBJ2-1; no clear D. This CDR3 contains 12 residues. Trimming removed 5 bases from V and 12 bases from J, with 14 bases in between. Germline CDR1 is MNHEY and CDR2 is SVGEGT. CDR3 sequence reads: CASSDNLPGQFF. The CDR3 DNA reads as TGTGCCAGCAGTGACAACTTGCCCGGGCAGTTCTTC.

This clonotype was observed many times. The J gene is TRBJ1-1, the V gene TRBV7-6; possibly TRBD1 for D (5 bases). In germline, CDR1 is SGHVS, CDR2 FNYEAQ. This CDR3 is built from 13 residues. The V gene lost 6 bases and the J gene lost 1 base, with 9 bases spanning the gap. The CDR3: CASRWGQNTEAFF. The CDR3 bases are TGTGCCAGCAGATGGGGCCAGAACACTGAAGCTTTCTTT.

This clonotype came up many times. The chain is built from TRBV5-1 and TRBJ1-6, with 8 positions matching TRBD1. The CDR3 has 15 amino acids. Germline V gives CDR1 SGHRS, CDR2 YFSETQ. Germline trimming cut 6 bases from V and 7 bases from J; bases unmatched to any gene: 9. CDR3 bases: TGCGCCAGCACCACGGACAGGGCCGACAATTCACCCCTCCACTTT. Translating it yields CASTTDRADNSPLHF.

Ten or more counts support this clonotype. This chain joins TRBV20-1 and TRBJ2-1; D gene unclear. V gave up 5 bases and J gave up 2 bases, with 7 bases separating them. Germline assignment: CDR1 DFQATT and CDR2 SNEGSKA (reference sequence). The CDR3 spans 12 residues. CDR3 DNA sequence: TGCAGTGCTCCCCTAACCTACAATGAGCAGTTCTTC. Encoded protein: CSAPLTYNEQFF.

This clonotype was seen many times. The chain employs TRBV2 and TRBJ1-1, with 7 bases identical to TRBD1. J gave up 4 bases and V 6 bases, and 20 bases lay outside the gene matches. The CDR3 sequence is 18 residues long. In germline, CDR1 is SNHLY, CDR2 FYNNEI. The CDR3 spells CASRDGSQGNYRGTEAFF. The DNA for the CDR3 is TGTGCCAGCAGGGACGGGTCACAGGGGAACTATCGTGGCACTGAAGCTTTCTTT. The whole variable domain, filled in from reference TRBV2 and TRBJ1-1, reads EPEVTQTPSHQVTQMGQEVILRCVPISNHLYFYWYRQILGQKVEFLVSFYNNEISEKSEIFDDQFSVERPDGSNFTLKIRSTKLEDSAMYFCASRDGSQGNYRGTEAFFGQGTRLTVV.

This clonotype was seen many times. This chain links TRBV7-2 with TRBJ2-7; 8 bases line up with TRBD1. The germline V gene encodes CDR1 SGHTA and CDR2 FQGNSA. This CDR3 region has 15 residues. Trimming cost V 4 bases and J 0 bases; bases outside gene matches: 5. The DNA of the CDR3 is TGTGCCAGCAGCTACTCCAGGGGGCGCTCCTACGAGCAGTACTTC. Encoded protein: CASSYSRGRSYEQYF.

The V gene is TRBV9, the J gene TRBJ2-1; D may match TRBD1 or TRBD2 (7 bases each). The ends were cut back, 4 bases at V and 8 bases at J, with 19 bases in the middle. The CDR3 extends over 15 amino acids. From germline, CDR1 is SGDLS and CDR2 YYNGEE. The CDR3: CASSRGGAQGDEQFF. The CDR3 region has the DNA TGTGCCAGCAGCAGGGGGGGGGCCCAGGGGGATGAGCAGTTCTTC.

This clonotype was counted ten times or more. The gene calls are TRBV6-1 and TRBJ1-3; D remains ambiguous. CDR3 length: 13 residues. Germline CDR1 MNHNS, CDR2 SASEGT. The ends were cut back, 6 bases at V and 7 bases at J, with 13 bases in the middle. CDR3 amino acids: CASSQISDNTIYF. The CDR3 nucleotides are TGTGCCAGCAGCCAAATCTCGGATAACACCATATATTTT.

The chain joins TRBV6-1 to TRBJ1-2; D possibly corresponds to TRBD1 (6 bases). The CDR3 has 16 residues. The V gene's germline CDR1 is MNHNS and CDR2 SASEGT. Trimming took off 2 bases at V and 7 bases at J, with 20 bases between the two ends. In DNA form, the CDR3 reads TGTGCCAGCAGTGAAAGGGGGGGCAGGGGAAATAGTGGCTACACCTTC. It encodes CASSERGGRGNSGYTF.

The rearrangement joins TRBV7-3 to TRBJ2-7, with D possibly being TRBD1 or TRBD2 (6 bases each). The CDR3 is made up of 13 amino acids. Trimming pared 5 bases from V and 5 bases from J, leaving 13 bases between. The germline gives CDR1 SGHTA, CDR2 FQGTGA. CDR3 sequence (DNA): TGTGCCAGCAGCCCCGAGGGGGGCCACGAGCAGTACTTC. It yields the protein CASSPEGGHEQYF.

The V call is TRBV5-1, the J call TRBJ2-2, with 8 bases matching TRBD2. This CDR3 is built from 15 residues. Germline CDR1 SGHRS, CDR2 YFSETQ. The V gene end was trimmed by 4 bases and the J gene end by 1 base; junction bases not matched to a gene: 3. CDR3 sequence (DNA): TGCGCCAGCAGCCAGGGACTAGGGAACACCGGGGAGCTGTTTTTT. Translation gives CASSQGLGNTGELFF.